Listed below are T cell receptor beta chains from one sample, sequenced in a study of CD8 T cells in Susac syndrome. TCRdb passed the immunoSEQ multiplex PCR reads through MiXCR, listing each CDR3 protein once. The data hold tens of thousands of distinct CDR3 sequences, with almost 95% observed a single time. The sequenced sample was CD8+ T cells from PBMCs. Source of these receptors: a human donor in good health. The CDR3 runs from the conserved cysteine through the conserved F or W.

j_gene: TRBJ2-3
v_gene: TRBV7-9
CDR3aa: CASSRTSGSITTDTQYF

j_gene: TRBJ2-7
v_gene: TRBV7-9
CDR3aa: CASSLVSSGDEQYF

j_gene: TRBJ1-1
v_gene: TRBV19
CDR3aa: CASQRGENTEAFF

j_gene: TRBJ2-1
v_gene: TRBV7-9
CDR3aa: CASSPPTSALFHEQFF

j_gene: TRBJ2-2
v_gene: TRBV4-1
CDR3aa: CASSQRGTGELFF

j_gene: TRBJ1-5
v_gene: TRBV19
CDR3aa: CASSIKGYSNQPQHF

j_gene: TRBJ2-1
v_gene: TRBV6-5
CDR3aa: CASTWSSGSSEQFF

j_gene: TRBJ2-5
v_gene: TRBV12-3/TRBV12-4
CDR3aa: CASTYRDRGQETQYF

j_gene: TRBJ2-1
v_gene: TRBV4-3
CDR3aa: CASSQDGLAYNEQFF

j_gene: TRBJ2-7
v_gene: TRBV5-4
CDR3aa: CASSPADSYEQYF

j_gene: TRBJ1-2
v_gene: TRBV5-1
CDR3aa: CASSYTGTNYGYTF

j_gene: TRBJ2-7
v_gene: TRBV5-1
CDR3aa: CASRAPDNSYEQYF

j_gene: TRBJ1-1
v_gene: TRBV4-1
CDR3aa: CASSWGLGGMNTEAFF

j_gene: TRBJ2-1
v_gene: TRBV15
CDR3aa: CATSREGVNEQFF

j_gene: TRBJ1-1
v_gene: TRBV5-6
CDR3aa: CASSVHDLMNTEAFF

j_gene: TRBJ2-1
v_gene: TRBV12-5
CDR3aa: CASGAGTGWDNEQFF

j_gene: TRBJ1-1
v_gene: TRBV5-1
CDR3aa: CASSSTHRESTEAFF

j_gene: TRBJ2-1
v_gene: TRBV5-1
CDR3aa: CASSKTGTVFNEQFF

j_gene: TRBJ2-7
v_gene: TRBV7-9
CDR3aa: CASSLLTGGSYEQYF

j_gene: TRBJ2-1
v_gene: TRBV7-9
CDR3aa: CASQEGDWGYNEQFF

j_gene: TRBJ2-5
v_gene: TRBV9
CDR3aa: CASSRQGLRETQYF

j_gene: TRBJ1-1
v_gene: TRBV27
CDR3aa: CASVSLNTEASF

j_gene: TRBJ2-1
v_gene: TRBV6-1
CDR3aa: CASTHLGVASGTGYNEQFF

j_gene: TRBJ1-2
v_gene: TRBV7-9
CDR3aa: CASSSVGLAYGYTF

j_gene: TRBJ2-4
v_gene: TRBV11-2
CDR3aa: CASSPPEGGERKAKNIQYF

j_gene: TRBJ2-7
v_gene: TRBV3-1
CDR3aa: CASSQAPDEQYF

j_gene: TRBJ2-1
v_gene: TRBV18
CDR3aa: CASSPNPGTSGGSYNEQFF

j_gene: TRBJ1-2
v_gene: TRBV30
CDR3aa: CAWSGGGGYTF

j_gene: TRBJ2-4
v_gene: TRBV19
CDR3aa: CASSIGLAGPKNIQYF

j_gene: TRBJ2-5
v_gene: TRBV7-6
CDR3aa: CASSTRRKETQYF

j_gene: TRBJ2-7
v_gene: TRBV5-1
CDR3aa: CASSGQVVHEQYF

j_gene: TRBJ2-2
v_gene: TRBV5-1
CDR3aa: CASTYRVNTGELFF

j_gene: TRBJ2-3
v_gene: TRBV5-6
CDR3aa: CASSPQAGWGTDTQYF

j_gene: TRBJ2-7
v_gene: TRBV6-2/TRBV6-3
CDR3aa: CASSPPFEGRVYEQYF

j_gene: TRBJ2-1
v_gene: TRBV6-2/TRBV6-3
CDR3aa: CASSYSLARDNEQFF

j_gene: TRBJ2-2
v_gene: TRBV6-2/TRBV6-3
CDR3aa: CASTTGGDTGELFF

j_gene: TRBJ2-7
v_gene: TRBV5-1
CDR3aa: CASSLSRWPYEQYF

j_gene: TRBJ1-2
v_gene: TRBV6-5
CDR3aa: CASSYSRTGKVGYGYTF

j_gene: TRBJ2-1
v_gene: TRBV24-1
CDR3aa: CATSDSVAGSSYNEQFF

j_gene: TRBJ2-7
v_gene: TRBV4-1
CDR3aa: CASSPVGPNSYEQYF

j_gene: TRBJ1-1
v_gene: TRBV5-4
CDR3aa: CASSDRQGEAFF

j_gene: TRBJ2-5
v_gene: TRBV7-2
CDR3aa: CASSLDSGSGETQYF

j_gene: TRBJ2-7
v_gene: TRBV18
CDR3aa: CASSPRDRESPYEQYF

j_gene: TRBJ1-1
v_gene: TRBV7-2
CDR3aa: CASSTTELNTEAFF

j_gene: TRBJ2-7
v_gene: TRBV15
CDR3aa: CATSSYRGGHEQYF